This passage covers 17 T cell receptor beta chains from one sample sequenced in a study of shared clonotypes between healthy human individuals (dated by TCRdb to the early 2020s). Library preparation was by the immunoSEQ multiplex PCR assay. In TCRdb, the immuneACCESS table is reduced to in-frame sequences with V and J assigned. These tables do not hold every clone; where another copy was compared, an unresolved V gene accounts for under half, and the others remain unexplained. The sample table records around 440,000 clones; around 77% of these occur just once. The ten largest make up approximately 12% of the sample. Sample: PBMCs. These receptors originate from a woman in her forties in good health. Some clones in this sample may be carry-over from other donors' samples.

For this clone: A far larger clone is off by one base, so a read error is likely. This sample also contains other DNA sequences that code for the same CDR3. The rearrangement links TRBV9 to TRBJ1-1; the D is unclear. The CDR3 length is 14 residues. Germline CDR1 reads SGDLS; CDR2 reads YYNGEE. CDR3 amino acids: CASSVGQRDTEAFF. The DNA for the CDR3 is TGTGCTAGCAGCGTAGGGCAAAGAGACACTGAAGCTTTCTTT.

The chain combines TRBV11-2 with TRBJ2-5; no clear D. The germline CDR1 and CDR2 sequences are SGHAT and FQNNGV. Between the trimmed V and J ends, which lost 6 bases and 2 bases, there was a span of 10 bases. This CDR3 region has 13 residues. The CDR3 region has the DNA TGTGCCAGCAGACCCCACCCTCAAGAGACCCAGTACTTC. Encoded protein: CASRPHPQETQYF. Filled out from reference TRBV11-2 and TRBJ2-5, the complete variable domain reads EAGVAQSPRYKIIEKRQSVAFWCNPISGHATLYWYQQILGQGPKLLIQFQNNGVVDDSQLPKDRFSAERLKGVDSTLKIQPAKLEDSAVYLCASRPHPQETQYFGPGTRLLVL.

J is TRBJ1-6 and V is TRBV7-2; 8 bases are a match to TRBD1. This CDR3 spans 13 amino acids. Germline V CDR1 and CDR2: SGHTA, FQGNSA. With V trimmed by 5 bases and J by 6 bases, 0 bases remained unmatched. CDR3 DNA: TGTGCCAGCAGCGACAGGGGTAATTCACCCCTCCACTTT. The encoded protein is CASSDRGNSPLHF.

A note on this clone: This likely traces to a read error, being one base from a far larger clone. The identical CDR3 is also encoded by other nucleotide sequences in the sample. V is TRBV5-6 and J is TRBJ1-5, with D possibly matching TRBD1 (5 bases). Germline values: CDR1 SGHDT, CDR2 YYEEEE. The CDR3 covers 14 residues. The CDR3 nucleotides are TGCGCCAGCAGCTTGGGGCCGGGAGAACAGCCCCAGCATTTT. Translation gives CASSLGPGEQPQHF.

Of note for this clone: A much larger clone differs by one base, so this may be a read error. V gene TRBV20-1 combines with J gene TRBJ1-3, with D unresolved. Germline V CDR1 and CDR2: DFQATT, SNEGSKA (reference sequence). V was cut by 3 bases and J by 6 bases, with 6 bases left in between. This CDR3 is built from 11 residues. CDR3 bases: TGCAGTGCTAGTTCGACAAACACCATATATTTT. Protein product: CSASSTNTIYF.

This clone has more than one count but fewer than ten. The rearrangement joins TRBV21-1 to TRBJ2-3; the D segment call TRBD2 is taken from the table without a DNA check. TRBV21-1 is an annotated pseudogene. The CDR3 covers 16 residues. This chain's CDR3 is CASSKALAKSTDTQYF. The CDR3 DNA reads TGTGCCAGCAGCAAAGCGCTAGCGAAGAGCACAGATACGCAGTATTTT.

The genes are TRBV9 and TRBJ2-7; D is possibly TRBD1 (6 bases). The germline V gene has CDR1 SGDLS and CDR2 YYNGEE. The length of the CDR3 is 14 residues. The V and J ends lost 2 bases and 3 bases respectively, with 12 bases between them. As DNA, the CDR3 is TGTGCCAGCAGCGTCGGGACAAACGACTACGAGCAGTACTTC. Its protein product is CASSVGTNDYEQYF.

This clone was observed a single time. The V gene is TRBV7-3, the J gene TRBJ1-5; weak D call: TRBD1 (6 bases). Germline V gene sequence: CDR1 SGHTA, CDR2 FQGTGA. V lost 0 bases and J 7 bases, leaving 19 bases between the germline ends. This CDR3 has 17 amino acids. The CDR3 DNA reads as TGTGCCAGCAGCTTAACGAGGGCCCCGGGACAACGGCAGCCCCAGCATTTT. The encoded protein is CASSLTRAPGQRQPQHF.

Turning to this clone: A far larger clone is only one base removed, so a read error is likely. In the same sample, other DNA sequences code for this CDR3. V gene TRBV18 combines with J gene TRBJ1-5, with D tentatively TRBD1 (5 bases). Trimming took 1 base from V and 4 from J, leaving 5 bases between them. The CDR3 length is 13 residues. Germline V gene lookup returns CDR1 KGHSH and CDR2 LQKENI. Here the CDR3 DNA reads TGTGCCAGCTCACCACAGGGGAATCAGCCCCAGCATTTT. It translates to CASSPQGNQPQHF.

Concerning this clone: This may stem from a read error, because a much larger clone lies one nucleotide away. This chain joins TRBV30 and TRBJ1-2, with TRBD1 matching 7 bases. This CDR3 spans 13 amino acids. CDR1 is GTSNPN, CDR2 SVGIG, per germline (reference sequence). This CDR3 is CAWSRQGPYGYAF. As DNA, the CDR3 is TGTGCCTGGAGCAGACAGGGCCCCTATGGCTACGCCTTC. The whole variable domain, filled in from reference TRBV30 and TRBJ1-2, reads SQTIHQWPATLVQPVGSPLSLECTVEGTSNPNLYWYRQAAGRGLQLLFYSVGIGQISSEVPQNLSASRPQDRQFILSSKKLLLSDSGFYLCAWSRQGPYGYAFGSGTRLTVV.

As for this clone: This likely stems from a read error, as it lies one base from a far larger clone. V usage is TRBV30 and J usage is TRBJ2-2, with D tentatively TRBD2 (5 bases). The V gene's germline CDR1 is GTSNPN and CDR2 SVGIG (reference sequence). There are 14 residues in the CDR3. The CDR3 nucleotides read TGTGCCTGGAGTCGGGTAGGGTTGTACGGGGAGCTGCTTTTT. It yields the protein CAWSRVGLYGELLF.

The rearrangement uses TRBV18 and TRBJ2-5, with 7 bases identical to TRBD2. Germline V gives CDR1 KGHSH, CDR2 LQKENI. This CDR3 spans 14 amino acids. The J segment lost 5 bases and the V segment lost 6 bases, leaving 9 bases of the junction unmatched. CDR3 DNA: TGTGCCAGCTCCCTAGGCGGCGGGAGCGAGACCCAGTACTTC. Its protein product is CASSLGGGSETQYF. Supplemented by reference TRBV18 and TRBJ2-5, the full variable domain reads NAGVMQNPRHLVRRRGQEARLRCSPMKGHSHVYWYRQLPEEGLKFMVYLQKENIIDESGMPKERFSAEFPKEGPSILRIQQVVRGDSAAYFCASSLGGGSETQYFGPGTRLLVL.

The rearrangement uses TRBV28 and TRBJ2-5; 7 bases align to TRBD2. This CDR3 comprises 13 residues. Germline assignment: CDR1 MDHEN and CDR2 SYDVKM. V dropped 6 bases and J dropped 4; count of bases not matched to a gene: 5. As DNA, the CDR3 is TGTGCCAGCAGCCGGGGGGAGACAGAGACCCAGTACTTC. Translation: CASSRGETETQYF.

This rearrangement joins TRBV4-2 to TRBJ1-1; D call uncertain. This CDR3 comprises 15 residues. Deletions cut 2 bases from V and 5 bases from J, with 15 bases between. Germline CDR1 reads LGHNA; CDR2 reads YNFKEQ. DNA for the CDR3: TGTGCCAGCAGCCAAACCACCCACGGTTCAACTGAAGCTTTCTTT. Translating it yields CASSQTTHGSTEAFF.

This clone has a handful of counts. The chain links TRBV4-1 to TRBJ1-2, with D maybe TRBD1 (5 bases). The germline CDR1 and CDR2 sequences are MGHRA and YSYEKL. The CDR3 covers 13 residues. V lost 0 bases and J lost 8, with 10 bases in between. CDR3 in DNA: TGCGCCAGCAGCCAAGACAGGGAGGGCGGCTACACCTTC. Protein sequence: CASSQDREGGYTF.

This clone came up many times. The genes are TRBV30 and TRBJ1-2; 7 nucleotides match TRBD1. There are 14 residues in the CDR3. Losses at the gene ends were 4 bases for V and 3 bases for J; bases not matched to a gene: 8. CDR1 is GTSNPN, CDR2 SVGIG, per germline (reference sequence). The CDR3 loop is CAWTGDSLYYGYTF. The CDR3 DNA reads TGTGCCTGGACCGGGGACAGTCTCTACTATGGCTACACCTTC. Using reference TRBV30 and TRBJ1-2 for the parts outside the CDR3, the full variable domain is SQTIHQWPATLVQPVGSPLSLECTVEGTSNPNLYWYRQAAGRGLQLLFYSVGIGQISSEVPQNLSASRPQDRQFILSSKKLLLSDSGFYLCAWTGDSLYYGYTFGSGTRLTVV.

This chain uses TRBV28 with TRBJ1-5, with 7 bases lining up with TRBD1. Germline CDR1 reads MDHEN; CDR2 reads SYDVKM. The junction had 5 bases not matched to a gene; V was cut back by 4 bases and J by 2 bases. This CDR3 comprises 15 residues. The DNA for the CDR3 is TGTGCCAGCAGTTACACAGGGGAGGGCAATCAGCCCCAGCATTTT. This sequence encodes CASSYTGEGNQPQHF.